One sample yielded the 12 T cell receptor beta chains listed below, sequenced in a study of cytomegalovirus exposure and HLA in healthy donors. The PCR employed 60 Vbeta primers together with 13 Jbeta primers. TCRdb's table, derived via immunoSEQ multiplex PCR, lists solely in-frame clones and lacks some. In the table there are 100,000 to 140,000 clones, about three quarters of which are singletons. Input material: PBMCs. All receptors come from a man aged 25 to 40 in good health and CMV-seronegative.

This clone was observed a few times. The chain couples TRBV5-1 to TRBJ2-5; D gene uncertain. The DNA end favors TRBJ2-7, so the J call may be wrong. The CDR3 is 12 residues long. Germline assignment: CDR1 SGHRS and CDR2 YFSETQ. The CDR3 region is CASSLGNYEQYF. The CDR3 DNA follows: TGCGCCAGCAGCTTAGGCAACTACGAGCAGTACTTC.

The chain uses TRBV28 and TRBJ2-1; D is ambiguous. Trimming removed 6 bases at V and 8 bases at J, with 14 bases between. Germline lookup yields CDR1 MDHEN and CDR2 SYDVKM. This CDR3 is built from 13 residues. CDR3 region: CASSTTPEDEQFF. The CDR3 DNA follows: TGTGCCAGCAGCACAACCCCCGAAGATGAGCAGTTCTTC.

The chain is built from TRBV14 and TRBJ1-1; tentatively, D is TRBD1 (5 bases). Trimming shortened V by 6 bases and J by 5 bases, and 10 bases separated the two germline ends. CDR3 length: 12 amino acids. CDR1 SGHDN and CDR2 FVKESK come from the germline V gene. CDR3 loop: CASSQRGTEAFF. The CDR3 DNA is TGTGCCAGCAGTCAAAGGGGAACTGAAGCTTTCTTT. The variable domain in full, completed from reference TRBV14 and TRBJ1-1, reads EAGVTQFPSHSVIEKGQTVTLRCDPISGHDNLYWYRRVMGKEIKFLLHFVKESKQDESGMPNNRFLAERTGGTYSTLKVQPAELEDSGVYFCASSQRGTEAFFGQGTRLTVV.

The V gene is TRBV5-1, the J gene TRBJ2-3; 13 bases line up with TRBD2. The CDR3 is made up of 16 amino acids. The V and J ends lost 6 bases and 0 bases, in that order; junction bases with no gene match: 4. CDR1 is SGHRS and CDR2 is YFSETQ in the germline V gene. CDR3 in DNA: TGCGCCAGCACCACTAGCGGGGGGGGTAGCACAGATACGCAGTATTTT. This codes for CASTTSGGGSTDTQYF. Based on the CDR3 plus reference TRBV5-1 and TRBJ2-3, the full variable domain is KAGVTQTPRYLIKTRGQQVTLSCSPISGHRSVSWYQQTPGQGLQFLFEYFSETQRNKGNFPGRFSGRQFSNSRSEMNVSTLELGDSALYLCASTTSGGGSTDTQYFGPGTRLTVL.

This clone was seen only once. Other DNA sequences in this sample translate to the same CDR3. The chain has TRBV5-1 and TRBJ2-3; 8 bases are a match to TRBD1. CDR1 is SGHRS and CDR2 is YFSETQ in the germline V gene. CDR3 length equals 15 residues. J lost 1 base, V lost 0 bases, and 1 base had no gene match. CDR3 residues: CASSLAGGGTDTQYF. The CDR3 DNA follows: TGCGCCAGCAGCTTGGCAGGGGGCGGCACAGATACGCAGTATTTT.

The V call is TRBV2, the J call TRBJ1-5; 10 nucleotides align to TRBD1. V lost 5 bases and J lost 2; bases outside the gene matches: 3. The CDR3 sequence is 15 residues long. The germline CDR1 and CDR2 sequences are SNHLY and FYNNEI. The CDR3 here is CASSPGTGGNQPQHF. The CDR3 DNA follows: TGTGCCAGCAGTCCCGGGACAGGGGGCAATCAGCCCCAGCATTTT.

This clone was seen a few times. The V and J genes are TRBV28 and TRBJ2-7; D is perhaps TRBD2 (6 bases). This CDR3 is built from 14 residues. The germline V gene encodes CDR1 MDHEN and CDR2 SYDVKM. V lost 4 bases to trimming and J lost 2 bases, with 12 bases between them. CDR3 region: CASSWVAVTYEQYF. The DNA for the CDR3 is TGTGCCAGCAGTTGGGTAGCGGTTACCTACGAGCAGTACTTC.

The chain joins TRBV29-1 to TRBJ2-1, with 7 bases lining up with TRBD2. This CDR3 has 14 residues. Germline CDR1 is SQVTM and CDR2 is ANQGSEA. CDR3 sequence reads: CGSIAGATYNEQFF. In nucleotides, the CDR3 is TGCGGAAGTATAGCGGGCGCTACCTACAATGAGCAGTTCTTC.

This rearrangement joins TRBV15 to TRBJ2-5; 7 bases match TRBD1. V dropped 0 bases and J dropped 0; count of bases not matched to a gene: 4. The CDR3 totals 16 residues. The germline gives CDR1 LNHNV, CDR2 YYDKDF (reference sequence). The CDR3 DNA reads as TGTGCCACCAGCAGAGATCTGGGACAGTACCAAGAGACCCAGTACTTC. This gives the protein CATSRDLGQYQETQYF.

This CDR3 reads CASSVSFLTYEQYF. As DNA, the CDR3 is TGTGCCAGCAGTGTCAGTTTCCTTACCTACGAGCAGTACTTC. The gene calls are TRBV2 and TRBJ2-7; D not certain. The CDR3 covers 14 residues. Germline-derived CDR1 and CDR2 are SNHLY and FYNNEI. Trimming took 4 bases from V and 2 from J, leaving 12 bases between them.

The chain links TRBV6-6 to TRBJ1-4, with 7 bases lining up with TRBD1. Germline V gives CDR1 MNHNY, CDR2 SVGAGI (reference sequence). The CDR3 has 14 amino acids. The V gene end was trimmed by 5 bases and the J gene end by 5 bases; junction bases not matched to a gene: 5. The CDR3 nucleotides read TGTGCCAGCAGTCCCCACAGGGGAAATGAAAAACTGTTTTTT. Its translation is CASSPHRGNEKLFF.

This rearrangement joins TRBV27 to TRBJ1-6; D is ambiguous. Germline CDR1 reads MNHEY; CDR2 reads SMNVEV (reference sequence). There are 12 residues in the CDR3. The V end lost 8 bases, the J end lost 11 bases, and 13 bases lay between the germline ends. The CDR3 nucleotides read TGTGCCAGCCCCTTTACCGGGACACCCCTCCACTTT. Translation gives CASPFTGTPLHF.